Only a few counts were recorded for the clone carrying this TCR beta chain. Its specificity is unknown. In the library, unique molecular identifiers were attached to individual cDNA molecules. As handled by the study authors: Per-sample TCR counts ranged from about 20,000 to 750,000, median about 100,000. TCRdb re-called the RACE reads through MiXCR, storing one row per CDR3 protein. V and J calls and clone size were set by TCRdb, not the authors. This sample has some 65,000 distinct CDR3 sequences, with around 6.1% found just once. The time point: healthy volunteer bleed at 6 weeks. From whole blood left unfractionated, total RNA was extracted. Germline V gene lookup returns CDR1 SGDLS and CDR2 YYNGEE. The CDR3 is made up of 15 amino acids. The V and J ends lost 4 bases and 1 base respectively, with 15 bases between them. This sample stems from a study of human T cells and chemical hapten exposure. Broader study findings: High-frequency TCRs, those above 1 in 1000, stayed the same after DPC sensitization.

This receptor was taken from a female donor in good health. Some clones in this sample may be carry-over from other donors' samples. Sample: whole blood. The V call is TRBV9, the J call TRBJ2-7; D may correspond to TRBD1 or TRBD2 (5 bases each). In DNA form, the CDR3 reads TGTGCCAGCAGCCCCTCCGGGACCCCTTCCTACGAGCAGTACTTC. Amino acid sequence: CASSPSGTPSYEQYF. The variable domain in full, completed from reference TRBV9 and TRBJ2-7, reads DSGVTQTPKHLITATGQRVTLRCSPRSGDLSVYWYQQSLDQGLQFLIQYYNGEERAKGNILERFSAQQFPDLHSELNLSSLELGDSALYFCASSPSGTPSYEQYFGPGTRLTVT.